The clone carrying this T cell receptor beta chain was seen more than once but under ten times. This sample stems from a study of T cells in Graves' hyperthyroidism and ophthalmopathy. RNA transcripts gave rise to amplified TCR beta CDR3 regions. When the TCR CDR3 underwent first-round RT-PCR, the HTBI primer set was used. One entry per CDR3 protein results from TCRdb running MiXCR on the multiplex PCR reads. Seen here are about 560,000 distinct CDR3 sequences, over 15% observed once, and the top ten hold roughly 18%. The CDR3 loop spans 16 amino acids. J was trimmed by 4 bases and V by 1 base; bases with no gene match: 7. Germline CDR1 and CDR2: MGHRA and YSYEKL.

The specimen was blood. This sequence originates from a woman younger than 30 with Graves' hyperthyroidism. The chain employs TRBV4-1 and TRBJ2-7; 10 nucleotides match TRBD2. CDR3 region: CASSQGLAGAGYEQYF. The CDR3 nucleotides are TGCGCCAGCAGCCAAGGCCTAGCGGGGGCCGGGTACGAGCAGTACTTC.